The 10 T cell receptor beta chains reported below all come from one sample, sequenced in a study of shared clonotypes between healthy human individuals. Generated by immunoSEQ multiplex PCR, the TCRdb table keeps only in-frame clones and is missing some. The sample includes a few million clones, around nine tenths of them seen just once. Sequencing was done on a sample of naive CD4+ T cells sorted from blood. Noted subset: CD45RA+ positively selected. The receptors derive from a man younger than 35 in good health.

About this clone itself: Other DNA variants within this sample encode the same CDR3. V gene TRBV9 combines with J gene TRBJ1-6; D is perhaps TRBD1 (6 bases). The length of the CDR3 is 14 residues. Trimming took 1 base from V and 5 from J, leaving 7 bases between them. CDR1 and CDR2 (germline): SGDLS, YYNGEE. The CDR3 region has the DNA TGTGCCAGCAGCGTACGGACAGATAATTCACCCCTCCACTTT. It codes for CASSVRTDNSPLHF.

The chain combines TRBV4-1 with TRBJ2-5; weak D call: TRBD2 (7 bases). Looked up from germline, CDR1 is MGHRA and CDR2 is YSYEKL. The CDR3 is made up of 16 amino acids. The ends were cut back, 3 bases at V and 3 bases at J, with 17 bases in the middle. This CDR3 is CASSQPKGGREETQYF. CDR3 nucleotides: TGCGCCAGCAGCCAGCCAAAGGGGGGGCGTGAAGAGACCCAGTACTTC.

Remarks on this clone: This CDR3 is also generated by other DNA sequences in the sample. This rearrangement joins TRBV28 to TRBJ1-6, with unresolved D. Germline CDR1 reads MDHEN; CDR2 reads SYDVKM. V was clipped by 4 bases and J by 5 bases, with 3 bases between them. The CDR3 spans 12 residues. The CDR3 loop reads CASSSNNSPLHF. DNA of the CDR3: TGTGCCAGCAGTTCAAATAATTCACCCCTCCACTTT.

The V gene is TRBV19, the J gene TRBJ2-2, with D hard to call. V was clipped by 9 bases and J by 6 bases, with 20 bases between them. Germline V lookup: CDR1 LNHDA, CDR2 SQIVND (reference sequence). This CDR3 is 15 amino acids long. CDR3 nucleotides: TGTGCCAGCGCTTTCTCTAGGCCTCAGGCCGGGGAGCTGTTTTTT. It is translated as CASAFSRPQAGELFF.

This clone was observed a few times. CDR3 DNA sequence: TGTGCCTGGAGAGGCGACAGGGGGCTCTCTGAAGCTTTCTTT. The encoded protein is CAWRGDRGLSEAFF. This chain connects TRBV30 to TRBJ1-1, with 10 bases identical to TRBD1. The V segment lost 3 bases and the J segment 6 bases; nucleotides outside the gene matches: 7. The length of the CDR3 is 14 residues. Germline V lookup: CDR1 GTSNPN, CDR2 SVGIG (reference sequence).

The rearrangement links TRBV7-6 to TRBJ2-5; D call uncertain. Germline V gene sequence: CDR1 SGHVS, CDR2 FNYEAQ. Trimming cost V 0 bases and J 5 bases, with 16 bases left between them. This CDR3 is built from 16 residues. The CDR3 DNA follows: TGTGCCAGCAGCTTAGCATCCCTGGTTGGTGGGGAGACCCAGTACTTC. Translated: CASSLASLVGGETQYF.

The CDR3 spells CASSTGTSGSGETQYF. Here the CDR3 DNA reads TGTGCCAGTAGTACCGGGACTAGCGGGAGTGGAGAGACCCAGTACTTC. The genes are TRBV19 and TRBJ2-5; 14 nucleotides align to TRBD2. CDR1 LNHDA and CDR2 SQIVND come from the germline V gene (reference sequence). This CDR3 comprises 16 residues. Germline trimming cut 4 bases from V and 4 bases from J; bases unmatched to any gene: 5.

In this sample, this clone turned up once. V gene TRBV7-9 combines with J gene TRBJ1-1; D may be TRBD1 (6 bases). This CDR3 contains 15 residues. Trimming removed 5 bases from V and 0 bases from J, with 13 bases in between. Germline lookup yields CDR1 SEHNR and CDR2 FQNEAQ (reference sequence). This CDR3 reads CASSPQDRLNTEAFF. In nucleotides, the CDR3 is TGTGCCAGCAGCCCACAAGACAGGCTGAACACTGAAGCTTTCTTT.

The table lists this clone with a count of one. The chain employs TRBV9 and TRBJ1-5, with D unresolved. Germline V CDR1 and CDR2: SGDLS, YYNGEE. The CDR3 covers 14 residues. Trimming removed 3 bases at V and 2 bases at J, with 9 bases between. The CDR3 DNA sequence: TGTGCCAGCAGCGCCGGATGGGGCAATCAGCCCCAGCATTTT. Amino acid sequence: CASSAGWGNQPQHF.

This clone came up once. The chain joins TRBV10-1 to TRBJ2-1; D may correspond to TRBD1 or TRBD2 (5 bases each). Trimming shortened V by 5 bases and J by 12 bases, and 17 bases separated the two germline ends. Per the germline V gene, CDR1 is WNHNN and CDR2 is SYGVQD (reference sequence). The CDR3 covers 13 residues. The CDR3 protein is CASSLLAWGSQFF. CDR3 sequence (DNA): TGCGCCAGCAGTTTGCTAGCCTGGGGGTCGCAGTTCTTC.